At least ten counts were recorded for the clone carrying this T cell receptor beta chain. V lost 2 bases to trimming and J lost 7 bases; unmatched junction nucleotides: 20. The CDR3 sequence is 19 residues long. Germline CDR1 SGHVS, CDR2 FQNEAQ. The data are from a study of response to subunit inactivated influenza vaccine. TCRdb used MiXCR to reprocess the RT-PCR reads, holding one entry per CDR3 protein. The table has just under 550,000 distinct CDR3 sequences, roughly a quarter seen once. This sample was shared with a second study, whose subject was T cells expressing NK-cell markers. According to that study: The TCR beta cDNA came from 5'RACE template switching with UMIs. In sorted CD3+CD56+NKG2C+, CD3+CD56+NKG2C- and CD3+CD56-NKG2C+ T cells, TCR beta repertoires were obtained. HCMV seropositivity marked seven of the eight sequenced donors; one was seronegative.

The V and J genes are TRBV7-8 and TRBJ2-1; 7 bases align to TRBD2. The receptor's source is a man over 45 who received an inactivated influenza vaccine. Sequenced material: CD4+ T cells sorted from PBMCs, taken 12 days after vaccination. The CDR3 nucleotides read TGTGCCAGCAGCTTACGTCGTCCGTGGGCTAGCGGCTTTGTTAATGAGCAGTTCTTC. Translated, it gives CASSLRRPWASGFVNEQFF.